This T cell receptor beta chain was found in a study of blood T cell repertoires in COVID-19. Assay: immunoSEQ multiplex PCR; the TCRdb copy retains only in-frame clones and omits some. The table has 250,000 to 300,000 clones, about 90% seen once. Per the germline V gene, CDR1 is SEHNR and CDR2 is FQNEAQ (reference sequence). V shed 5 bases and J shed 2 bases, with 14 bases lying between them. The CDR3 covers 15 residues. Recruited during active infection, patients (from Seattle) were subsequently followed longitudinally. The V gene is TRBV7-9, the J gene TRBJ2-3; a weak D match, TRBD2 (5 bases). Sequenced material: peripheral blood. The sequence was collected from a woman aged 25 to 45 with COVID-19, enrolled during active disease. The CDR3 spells CASSPGISDTDTQYF. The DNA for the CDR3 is TGTGCCAGCAGCCCGGGGATCTCTGACACAGATACGCAGTATTTT.